Sequencing of this TCR beta chain was carried out in a study of immune cell composition in non-small cell lung cancer. Profiling relied on immunoSEQ multiplex PCR, and the TCRdb table lists in-frame clones only, not all of them. Of 8,500 to 9,500 clones in the sample, 70% to 85% were seen once. Normal lung was taken at the farthest possible site, at least 3 cm from tumour. In the case of this clone: Its antigen is as yet unknown.

This CDR3 has 13 residues. Germline V lookup: CDR1 GTSNPN, CDR2 SVGIG (reference sequence). The V end lost 0 bases, the J end lost 5 bases, and 10 bases lay between the germline ends. General study points: Dominant in vivo tumour-associated clones were not shown to share tumour-reactive sequences. No significant correlation existed between pack-years smoked and tumour clonality. In adenocarcinoma, maximal tumour-associated clone frequency tracked TIL tumour reactivity. Clones >0.5% enriched in tumour were rarer in adenocarcinoma (33%) than squamous (around 75%).

This TCR was recovered from a human donor with non-small cell lung cancer. The rearrangement uses TRBV30 and TRBJ1-2, with D possibly being TRBD1 (6 bases). The sample comprised non-adjacent lung tissue. The CDR3 loop is CAWSVGTRYGYTF. In nucleotides, the CDR3 is TGTGCCTGGAGTGTTGGGACACGTTATGGCTACACCTTC.